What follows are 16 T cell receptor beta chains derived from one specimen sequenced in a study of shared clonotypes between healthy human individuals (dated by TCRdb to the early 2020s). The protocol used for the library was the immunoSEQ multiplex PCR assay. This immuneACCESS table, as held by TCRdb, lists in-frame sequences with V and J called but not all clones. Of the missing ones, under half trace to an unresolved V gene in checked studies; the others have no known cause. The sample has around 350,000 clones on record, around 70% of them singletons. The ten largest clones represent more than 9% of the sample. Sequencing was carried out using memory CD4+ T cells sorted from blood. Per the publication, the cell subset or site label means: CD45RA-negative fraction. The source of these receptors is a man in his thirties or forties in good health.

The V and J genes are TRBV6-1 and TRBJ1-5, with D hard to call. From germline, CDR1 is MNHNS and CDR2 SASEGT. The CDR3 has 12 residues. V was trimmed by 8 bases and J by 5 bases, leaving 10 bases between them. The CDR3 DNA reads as TGTGCCAGCTCCGAAGGGCATCAGCCCCAGCATTTT. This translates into CASSEGHQPQHF.

This CDR3 reads CASSIMGADNEQFF. CDR3 in DNA: TGCGCCAGCAGCATAATGGGGGCTGACAATGAGCAGTTCTTC. The rearrangement uses TRBV5-1 and TRBJ2-1; D is perhaps TRBD1 (6 bases). With 4 bases removed from V and 5 bases from J, the gap between germline ends came to 13 bases. This CDR3 region has 14 residues. The germline CDR1 and CDR2 sequences are SGHRS and YFSETQ.

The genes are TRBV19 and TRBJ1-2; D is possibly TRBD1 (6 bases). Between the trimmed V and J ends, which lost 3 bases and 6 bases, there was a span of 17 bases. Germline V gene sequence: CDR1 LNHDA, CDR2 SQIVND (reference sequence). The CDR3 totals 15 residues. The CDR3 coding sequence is TGTGCCAGTAGTATCTTCGGGGGCGCCGGAGATGGCTACACCTTC. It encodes CASSIFGGAGDGYTF. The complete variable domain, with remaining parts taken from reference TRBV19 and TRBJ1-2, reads DGGITQSPKYLFRKEGQNVTLSCEQNLNHDAMYWYRQDPGQGLRLIYYSQIVNDFQKGDIAEGYSVSREKKESFPLTVTSAQKNPTAFYLCASSIFGGAGDGYTFGSGTRLTVV.

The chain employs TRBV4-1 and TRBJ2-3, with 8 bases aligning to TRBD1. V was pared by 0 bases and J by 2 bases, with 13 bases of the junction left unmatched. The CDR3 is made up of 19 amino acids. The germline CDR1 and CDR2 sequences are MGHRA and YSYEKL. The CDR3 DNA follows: TGCGCCAGCAGCCAAGAAAGGGGGGCCTGGCAGGGGGCCACAGATACGCAGTATTTT. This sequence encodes CASSQERGAWQGATDTQYF.

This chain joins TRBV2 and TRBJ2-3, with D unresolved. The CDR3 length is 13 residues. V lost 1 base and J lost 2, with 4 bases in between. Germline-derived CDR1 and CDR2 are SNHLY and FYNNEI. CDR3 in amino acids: CASSEDLTDTQYF. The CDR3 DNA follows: TGTGCCAGCAGTGAAGACCTCACAGATACGCAGTATTTT.

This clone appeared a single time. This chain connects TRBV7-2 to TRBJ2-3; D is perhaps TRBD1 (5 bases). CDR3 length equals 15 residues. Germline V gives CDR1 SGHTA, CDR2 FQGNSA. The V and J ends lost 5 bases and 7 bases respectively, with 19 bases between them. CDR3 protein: CASSGQDSFTYTQYF. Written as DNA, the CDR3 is TGTGCCAGCAGCGGTCAAGACAGCTTTACCTATACGCAGTATTTT. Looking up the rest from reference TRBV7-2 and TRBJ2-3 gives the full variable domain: GAGVSQSPSNKVTEKGKDVELRCDPISGHTALYWYRQSLGQGLEFLIYFQGNSAPDKSGLPSDRFSAERTGGSVSTLTIQRTQQEDSAVYLCASSGQDSFTYTQYFGPGTRLTVL.

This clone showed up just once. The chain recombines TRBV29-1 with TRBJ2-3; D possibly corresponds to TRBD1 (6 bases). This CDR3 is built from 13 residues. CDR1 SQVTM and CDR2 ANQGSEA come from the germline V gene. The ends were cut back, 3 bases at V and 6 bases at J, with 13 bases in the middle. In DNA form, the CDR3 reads TGCAGCGTTGACACAGGGAGAGAGGATACGCAGTATTTT. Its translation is CSVDTGREDTQYF.

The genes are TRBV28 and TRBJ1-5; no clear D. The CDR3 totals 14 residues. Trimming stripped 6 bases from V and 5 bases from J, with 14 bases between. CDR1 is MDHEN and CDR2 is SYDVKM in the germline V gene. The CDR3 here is CASRSPVFDQPQHF. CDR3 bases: TGTGCCAGCAGGTCGCCAGTATTCGATCAGCCCCAGCATTTT.

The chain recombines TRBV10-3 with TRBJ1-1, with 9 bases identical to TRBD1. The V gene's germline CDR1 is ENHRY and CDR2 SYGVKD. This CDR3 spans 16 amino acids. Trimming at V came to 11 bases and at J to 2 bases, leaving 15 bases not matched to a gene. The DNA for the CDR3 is TGTGCCGTCAAGTGGACAGGGGAGTCCTTTAACACTGAAGCTTTCTTT. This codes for CAVKWTGESFNTEAFF.

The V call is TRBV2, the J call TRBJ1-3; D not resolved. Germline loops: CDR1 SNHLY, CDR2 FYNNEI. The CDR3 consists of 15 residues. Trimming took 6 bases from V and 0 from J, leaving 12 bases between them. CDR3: CASRRLTSSGNTIYF. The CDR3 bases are TGTGCCAGCAGGAGACTTACAAGCTCTGGAAACACCATATATTTT.

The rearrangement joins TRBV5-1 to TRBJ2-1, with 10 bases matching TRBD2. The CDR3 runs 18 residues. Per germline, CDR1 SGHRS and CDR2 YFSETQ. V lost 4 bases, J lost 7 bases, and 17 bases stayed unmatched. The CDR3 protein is CASSVLSSGSLGVNEQFF. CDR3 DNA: TGCGCCAGCAGCGTGCTTTCTAGCGGGAGTTTGGGGGTAAATGAGCAGTTCTTC.

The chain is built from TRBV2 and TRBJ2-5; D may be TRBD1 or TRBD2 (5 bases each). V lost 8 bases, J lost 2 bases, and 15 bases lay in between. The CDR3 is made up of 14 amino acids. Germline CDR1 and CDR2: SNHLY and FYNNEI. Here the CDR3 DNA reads TGTGCCAGCGATTCCGGGACGGTACAAGAGACCCAGTACTTC. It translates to CASDSGTVQETQYF.

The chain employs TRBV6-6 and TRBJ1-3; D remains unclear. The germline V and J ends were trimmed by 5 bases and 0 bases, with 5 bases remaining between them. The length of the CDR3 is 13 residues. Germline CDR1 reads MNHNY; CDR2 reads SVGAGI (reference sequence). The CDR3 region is CASSGHSGNTIYF. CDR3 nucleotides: TGTGCCAGCAGTGGCCACTCTGGAAACACCATATATTTT.

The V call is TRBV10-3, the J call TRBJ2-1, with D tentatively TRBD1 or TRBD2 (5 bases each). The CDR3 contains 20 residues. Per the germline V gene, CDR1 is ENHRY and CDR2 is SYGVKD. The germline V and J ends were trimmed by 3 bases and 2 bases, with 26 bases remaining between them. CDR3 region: CAISDDRRVSGQGTYNEQFF. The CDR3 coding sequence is TGTGCCATCAGTGATGACCGACGAGTATCGGGGCAAGGGACCTACAATGAGCAGTTCTTC.

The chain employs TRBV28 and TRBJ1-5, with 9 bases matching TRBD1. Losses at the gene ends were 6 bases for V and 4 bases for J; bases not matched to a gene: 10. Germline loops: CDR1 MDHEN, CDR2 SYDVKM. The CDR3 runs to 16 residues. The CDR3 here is CASSLNQQGANQPQHF. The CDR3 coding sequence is TGTGCCAGCAGCCTCAATCAACAGGGGGCAAATCAGCCCCAGCATTTT.

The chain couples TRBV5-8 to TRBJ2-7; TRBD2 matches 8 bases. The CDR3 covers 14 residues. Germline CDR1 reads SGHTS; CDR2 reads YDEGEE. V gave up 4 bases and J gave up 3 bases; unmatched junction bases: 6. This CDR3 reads CASSSWTSFYEQYF. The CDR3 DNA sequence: TGTGCCAGCAGCAGCTGGACTAGCTTCTACGAGCAGTACTTC. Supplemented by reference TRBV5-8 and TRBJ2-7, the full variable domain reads EAGVTQSPTHLIKTRGQQATLRCSPISGHTSVYWYQQALGLGLQFLLWYDEGEERNRGNFPPRFSGRQFPNYSSELNVNALELEDSALYLCASSSWTSFYEQYFGPGTRLTVT.